Listed below are T cell receptor beta chains from one sample, sequenced in a study of blood T cells in healthy people across ages. TCRdb reprocessed the 5' RACE reads via MiXCR and lists one record per CDR3 protein. The data show 1.8 million or so distinct CDR3 sequences, 35% to 50% seen once. The source material was blood. The receptors were gathered from a human donor in good health. Each CDR3 is given without its conserved first and last residue. The D gene is left open where the match is weak. Size values are once, few and many counts, or a class for expanded clones, and some rows have none.

cdr3_aa cdr3_length clone_size j_call d_call v_call
ASSVIGDNNEQF 12 NA TRBJ2-1 NA TRBV9
ASSLVSGGVEQF 12 few TRBJ2-1 TRBD2 TRBV7-2
SVDREQTQY 9 few TRBJ2-5 NA TRBV29-1
ASKWVSLPSYEQY 13 few TRBJ2-7 NA TRBV6-4
AWSVQGLEQY 10 NA TRBJ2-7 NA TRBV30
ASSDRGRSGYT 11 NA TRBJ1-2 NA TRBV2
ASSSGYGANVLT 12 few TRBJ2-6 NA TRBV27
ASSDRIAGGRYNEQF 15 NA TRBJ2-1 TRBD2 TRBV13
SVGQFTYEQY 10 NA TRBJ2-7 NA TRBV29-1
ASSNWDRQETQY 12 NA TRBJ2-5 TRBD1 TRBV11-1
ASSRTATLETQY 12 few TRBJ2-5 NA TRBV7-2
APEGTEDDTQY 11 NA TRBJ2-3 NA TRBV7-9
ASSQTSGAGANVLT 14 NA TRBJ2-6 NA TRBV3-1
ASSFSGGVSSYEQY 14 NA TRBJ2-7 TRBD2 TRBV7-8
ASPSYNGAGELF 12 NA TRBJ2-2 NA TRBV7-2
ASSLERTDLYEQY 13 NA TRBJ2-7 NA TRBV5-5
ASTEAFDSYEQY 12 NA TRBJ2-7 NA TRBV6-1
ASSLVVRTYEQY 12 NA NA NA TRBV7-2
ASSYSGGLVSYNEQF 15 NA TRBJ2-1 TRBD2 TRBV6-5
AISELGEKLF 10 NA TRBJ1-4 NA TRBV10-3
ASSLQGHGYTEAF 13 NA TRBJ1-1 NA TRBV7-2
SAQGGEGVYHGYT 13 NA TRBJ1-2 NA TRBV29-1
ASSPLGSLAKNIQY 14 few TRBJ2-4 NA TRBV12-3/TRBV12-4
ASSFAQGTDTQY 12 few TRBJ2-3 NA TRBV12-3/TRBV12-4
ASSVQPYYGYT 11 NA TRBJ1-2 NA TRBV2
ASSQDGRVANYGYT 14 NA TRBJ1-2 NA TRBV3-1
ASHRWEQETQY 11 few TRBJ2-5 NA TRBV6-2/TRBV6-3
ASSFGTDYSPLH 12 few TRBJ1-6 NA TRBV7-2
ASSLIAGTNTEAF 13 NA TRBJ1-1 NA TRBV12-3/TRBV12-4
ASSLPSDGYYGYT 13 NA TRBJ1-2 NA TRBV6-2/TRBV6-3
ASREAGGVYNEQF 13 NA TRBJ2-1 TRBD2 TRBV2
ASSLIAGPSSPLH 13 NA TRBJ1-6 NA TRBV7-2
ASSGGTAHNSPLH 13 NA TRBJ1-6 TRBD1 TRBV5-1
SAGRQLNTEAF 11 NA TRBJ1-1 NA TRBV20-1
SATTGAKQF 9 NA TRBJ2-1 NA TRBV29-1
ASRERGQSLGEQY 13 NA TRBJ2-7 NA TRBV28
ATKWWGLAGGEDEQF 15 few TRBJ2-1 TRBD2 TRBV24-1
ASSRVRGSTEAF 12 NA TRBJ1-1 NA TRBV6-5
SVAGSLGSYNEQF 13 NA TRBJ2-1 NA TRBV29-1
ASSRGIIEGYEQY 13 NA TRBJ2-7 NA TRBV7-3
APCQVVAVLNYGYT 14 many TRBJ1-2 NA TRBV10-3
ASSLVEWHYGYT 12 few TRBJ1-2 NA TRBV5-6
ASSPGQGSYNEQY 13 NA NA TRBD1 TRBV5-1
SARVGASTGELF 12 NA TRBJ2-2 NA TRBV20-1
ASAIGTGGALHEQF 14 NA TRBJ2-1 TRBD1 TRBV7-3